This TCR beta chain originates from a study of regulatory T cells in long-lasting Graves disease. Ten or more counts support this clonotype. CDR3-region Arm-PCR and iRepertoire HTBI primers produced the TCR beta libraries. Original handling: From all samples, identification returned some 13 TRBJ and 60 to 80 TRBV segments. TCRdb ran MiXCR on the multiplex PCR reads and lists one entry per CDR3 protein. TCRdb's processing, not the authors' own work, is the source of the V and J calls. The sample contains hundreds of thousands of distinct CDR3 sequences, about 20% of which appear only once. Trimming took 7 bases from V and 3 from J; bases not matched to a gene: 18. The CDR3 spans 18 residues. Time point of the sample: persistent/refractory GD, antithyroid drugs over 5 years with positive TRAb. Extracted PBMC RNA gave rise to the TCR library.

The specimen comprised peripheral blood mononuclear cells (PBMCs), sampled when the disease was refractory, from a patient treated with antithyroid drugs. This rearrangement joins TRBV12-3 or TRBV12-4 to TRBJ1-2, with TRBD1 identical over 9 bases. The origin of this receptor is a female donor with Graves disease. The CDR3: CASTSQEASGTGYYGYTF. CDR3 in DNA: TGTGCCAGCACCTCTCAAGAAGCGTCCGGGACAGGGTACTATGGCTACACCTTC.